The entry below describes one TCR beta chain. This receptor's antigen is unknown. No much larger clone is present one base from it, and per-base qualities are unavailable. The donors were included in the validation cohort of 120 subjects, a group kept apart from the roughly 670-subject first cohort. The V and J ends are trimmed by 0 bases and 2 bases, leaving 13 bases between them. Including cysteine and phenylalanine, the CDR3 has 17 amino acids. The entry retains the CDR3 DNA only, 51 bases that are in frame from base 1. Looking up the germline V gene yields CDR1 LGHNT and CDR2 FRNRAP. This record comes from a study of cytomegalovirus exposure and HLA in healthy donors (dated by TCRdb to about 2017). A note on the overall study: A later analysis indicated that the 120 or so validation repertoires were generated on the platform also employed for the 670 or so repertoires of the first cohort. The study was designed to test whether signatures of past pathogen exposure could be identified by cataloging public T cell receptors. Besides the first cohort of roughly 640 subjects, a separate validation cohort made up of 120 different subjects was used. To predict cytomegalovirus infection status, the study combined high-throughput TCR immunosequencing, statistical association of individual TCRs with disease status, and machine learning. The paper as a whole reports these results and caveats: In the study, 150 to 200 TCR beta chains were listed as associated with cytomegalovirus. In vitro tests confirmed that three of the cytomegalovirus-associated TCR beta chains recognize cytomegalovirus antigens. According to the authors, the approach could potentially be generalized to other disease states and immunological phenotypes. A later analysis lacked HLA typing for the validation cohort, so it scored co-occurrence in that cohort across all 120 or so repertoires. A later analysis found that TCRs clustered in the first cohort also tended to co-occur in the 100 to 150 validation repertoires, with approximately 93% of cluster scores above 0. Cytomegalovirus status was reported to be diagnosed by the classifier with high specificity and sensitivity in both the original and validation cohorts. Across donors, most TCR sequences were observed very rarely, whereas some public TCRs were present in many individuals.

Receptor amplification or capture employed the immunoSEQ multiplex PCR assay. In the original analysis: A statistical classification framework was built for diagnosing cytomegalovirus status from the catalog of TCR beta chain sequences. Drawn from immuneACCESS, this table holds only the in-frame rearrangements with V and J called that TCRdb kept. Clones are partly lost; checked studies trace under half to an unresolved V gene and leave the rest unexplained. V and J calls plus clone size are reproduced from that table; the DNA served to infer D and trimming. This sample lists some 110,000 clones; about 84% were detected once. The ten largest clones add up to nearly 5% of the sample.

Sequencing was performed on PBMCs. The sequence derives from a man aged 18 to 29 in good health and CMV-seronegative. In this chain, TRBV12-5 is recombined with TRBJ2-2, with a tentative D gene TRBD2 over 6 matching bases. The encoded CDR3 is CASGLVLGTRNTGELFF. In nucleotides, the sequence is TGTGCTAGTGGTTTGGTACTAGGGACTCGAAACACCGGGGAGCTGTTTTTT.